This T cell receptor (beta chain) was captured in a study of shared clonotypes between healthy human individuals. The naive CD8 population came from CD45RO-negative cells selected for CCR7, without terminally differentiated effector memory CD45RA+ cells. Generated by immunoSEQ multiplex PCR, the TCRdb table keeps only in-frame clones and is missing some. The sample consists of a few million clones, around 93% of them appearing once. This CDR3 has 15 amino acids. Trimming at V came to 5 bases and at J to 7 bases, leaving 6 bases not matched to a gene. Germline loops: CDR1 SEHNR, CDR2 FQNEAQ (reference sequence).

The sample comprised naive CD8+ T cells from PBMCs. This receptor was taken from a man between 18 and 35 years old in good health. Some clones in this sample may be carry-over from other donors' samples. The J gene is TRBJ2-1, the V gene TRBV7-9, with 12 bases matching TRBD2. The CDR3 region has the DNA TGTGCCAGCAGCCGACTAGCGGGAGATGGGAATGAGCAGTTCTTC. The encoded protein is CASSRLAGDGNEQFF.